One and the same sample provided the 8 T cell receptor beta chains below, sequenced in a study of blood T cells in healthy people across ages. Combining a sample-barcoded 5' primer with a J-beta primer mix, a second PCR ran for roughly 7 to 12 cycles. TCRdb ran MiXCR on the 5' RACE reads and lists one entry per CDR3 protein. The sample yields hundreds of thousands of distinct CDR3 sequences, more than 45% seen once. The sample comprised blood. All receptors come from a man of 80 years or more in good health.

The chain has TRBV7-9 and TRBJ2-2; 7 nucleotides align to TRBD1. Germline-derived CDR1 and CDR2 are SEHNR and FQNEAQ (reference sequence). The V segment lost 5 bases and the J segment 3 bases; nucleotides outside the gene matches: 18. The CDR3 is made up of 19 amino acids. The CDR3 coding sequence is TGTGCCAGCAGCCAGGACTCATTAGGCCGGGACAGCTACACCGGGGAGCTGTTTTTT. Encoded protein: CASSQDSLGRDSYTGELFF.

The J gene is TRBJ1-5, the V gene TRBV28; 9 positions match TRBD1. Per the germline V gene, CDR1 is MDHEN and CDR2 is SYDVKM. V gave up 5 bases and J gave up 10 bases; unmatched junction bases: 12. This CDR3 has 15 amino acids. As DNA, the CDR3 is TGTGCCAGCAGTAACCCCGGGACAGGGTTTGGTCCCCAGCATTTT. Protein sequence: CASSNPGTGFGPQHF. The full variable domain, its missing parts supplied by reference TRBV28 and TRBJ1-5, is DVKVTQSSRYLVKRTGEKVFLECVQDMDHENMFWYRQDPGLGLRLIYFSYDVKMKEKGDIPEGYSVSREKKERFSLILESASTNQTSMYLCASSNPGTGFGPQHFGDGTRLSIL.

This clonotype was seen a few times. The chain is built from TRBV6-5 and TRBJ2-3, with D uncertain. CDR3 length equals 13 residues. The V gene lost 5 bases and the J gene lost 2 bases, with 8 bases spanning the gap. Germline values: CDR1 MNHEY, CDR2 SVGAGI. The CDR3 nucleotides are TGTGCCAGCAGTCCCAGGATCACAGATACGCAGTATTTT. Residues: CASSPRITDTQYF.

The gene calls are TRBV12-3 or TRBV12-4 and TRBJ1-1, with 7 bases aligning to TRBD1. Trimming removed 6 bases from V and 1 base from J; junction bases left unmatched: 5. This CDR3 is 14 amino acids long. The CDR3 coding sequence is TGTGCCAGCAGCCAAACAGGGGCGAACACTGAAGCTTTCTTT. It specifies CASSQTGANTEAFF.

Only a few counts were recorded for this clonotype. The chain employs TRBV12-3 or TRBV12-4 and TRBJ2-7, with TRBD2 identical over 7 bases. Unmatched junction bases numbered 6, after V lost 5 bases and J lost 5 bases. There are 13 residues in the CDR3. DNA for the CDR3: TGTGCCAGCAGTCCAGCGGGAAGGGACGAGCAGTACTTC. As protein: CASSPAGRDEQYF.

This clonotype was detected only a few times. The chain couples TRBV4-1 to TRBJ2-4, with TRBD2 identical over 8 bases. The DNA end is more similar to TRBJ2-7, so the J call may be wrong. Germline CDR1 reads MGHRA; CDR2 reads YSYEKL. The CDR3 extends over 15 amino acids. Written as DNA, the CDR3 is TGCGCCAGCAGCCCTGAGGGGCGGGAGGCCTACGAGCAGTACTTC. It codes for CASSPEGREAYEQYF.

The rearrangement uses TRBV6-6 and TRBJ2-3, with D perhaps matching TRBD1 (5 bases). The CDR3 length is 17 residues. V lost 6 bases and J lost 1, with 20 bases in between. The germline gives CDR1 MNHNY, CDR2 SVGAGI (reference sequence). CDR3 amino acids: CASRRWNSQGGTDTQYF. CDR3 nucleotides: TGTGCCAGCAGACGTTGGAATAGCCAGGGTGGCACAGATACGCAGTATTTT.

This CDR3 reads CSAPTLAGTGGLYSNQPQHF. CDR3 nucleotide sequence: TGCAGTGCTCCGACCCTAGCCGGGACAGGGGGTCTATATAGCAATCAGCCCCAGCATTTT. The chain couples TRBV20-1 to TRBJ1-5, with 11 bases that match TRBD1. With V trimmed by 5 bases and J by 0 bases, 18 bases remained unmatched. The CDR3 covers 20 residues. Germline V CDR1 and CDR2: DFQATT, SNEGSKA (reference sequence).